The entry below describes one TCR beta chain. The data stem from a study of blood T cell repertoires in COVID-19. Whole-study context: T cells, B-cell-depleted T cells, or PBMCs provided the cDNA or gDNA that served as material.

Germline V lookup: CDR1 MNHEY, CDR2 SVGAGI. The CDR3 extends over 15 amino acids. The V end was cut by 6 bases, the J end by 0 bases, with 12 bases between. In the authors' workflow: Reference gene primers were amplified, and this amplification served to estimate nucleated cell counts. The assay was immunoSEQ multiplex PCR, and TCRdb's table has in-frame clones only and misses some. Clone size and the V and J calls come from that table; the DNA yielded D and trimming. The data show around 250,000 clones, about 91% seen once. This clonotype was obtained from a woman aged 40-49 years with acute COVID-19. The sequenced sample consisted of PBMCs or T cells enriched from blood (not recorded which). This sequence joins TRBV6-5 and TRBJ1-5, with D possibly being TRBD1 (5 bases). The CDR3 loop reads CASRMQGNSNQPQHF. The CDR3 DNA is TGTGCCAGCAGGATGCAGGGAAATAGCAATCAGCCCCAGCATTTT.